The 26 T cell receptor beta chains below were found in one sample sequenced in a study of CD8+CD57+ T cells in acquired aplastic anemia. Only patients with CD8+CD57+ cell expansion on flow cytometry were chosen for sequencing. Genomic DNA was employed as the template in profiling TCR beta VDJ and CDR3. TCRdb itself ran the reads through MiXCR, one entry per CDR3 protein. The repertoire has approximately 180,000 distinct CDR3 sequences, about 60% of them found once; the top ten carry roughly 43%. Source material: sorted CD4+, CD8+, or CD8+CD57+ T cells (not recorded which) from PBMCs. Source of these receptors: a human donor with aplastic anemia.

This clonotype was picked up one time. No conserved phenylalanine or tryptophan is present at the end of the CDR3, so a read error is the likely explanation. No DNA is shown, since the ends of the CDR3 on it are uncertain; the CDR3 is the one TCRdb lists. The chain has TRBV7-9 and TRBJ1-3. CDR1 and CDR2 from the germline V gene are SEHNR and FQNEAQ (reference sequence). The CDR3 is made up of 9 amino acids, end residues included. The CDR3 loop is CASSLGFLV.

This chain uses TRBV10-3 with TRBJ1-2; TRBD1 matches at 9 bases. The germline V gene encodes CDR1 ENHRY and CDR2 SYGVKD. Germline trimming cut 4 bases from V and 8 bases from J; bases unmatched to any gene: 8. CDR3 length equals 14 residues. In nucleotides, the CDR3 is TGTGCCATCAGTGCCCCACGGGGGACAGGGGGCTACACCTTC. This sequence encodes CAISAPRGTGGYTF.

V gene TRBV19 combines with J gene TRBJ1-6; D perhaps matches TRBD1 (6 bases). Germline CDR1 LNHDA, CDR2 SQIVND (reference sequence). V lost 11 bases and J lost 7, with 15 bases in between. The CDR3 is made up of 13 amino acids. The CDR3 DNA follows: TGTGCCGCCCGGGACACCGTAAATTCACCCCTCCACTTT. Its protein product is CAARDTVNSPLHF.

This chain connects TRBV19 to TRBJ2-7; TRBD1 matches 10 bases. The CDR3 runs 15 residues. After removal of 4 bases from V and 7 bases from J, the junction contained 10 bases not matched to a gene. CDR1 LNHDA and CDR2 SQIVND come from the germline V gene (reference sequence). The CDR3 is CASSTTRQGAGEQYF. The CDR3 DNA reads TGTGCCAGTAGTACCACCCGACAGGGGGCGGGGGAGCAGTACTTC.

The sample holds a few counts of this clonotype. The chain employs TRBV7-3 and TRBJ2-5; D is unclear. With 5 bases removed from V and 4 bases from J, the gap between germline ends came to 11 bases. This CDR3 has 13 amino acids. The germline CDR1 and CDR2 sequences are SGHTA and FQGTGA. CDR3 coding DNA: TGTGCCAGCAGCCTCCGAGTGCGAGAGACCCAGTACTTC. This translates into CASSLRVRETQYF.

The chain combines TRBV20-1 with TRBJ1-5, with 9 bases matching TRBD1. With V trimmed by 6 bases and J by 11 bases, 17 bases remained unmatched. The CDR3 covers 15 residues. Germline V lookup: CDR1 DFQATT, CDR2 SNEGSKA (reference sequence). The CDR3 coding sequence is TGCAGTGCCTACGACCGGGACAGGGTGGGAGAGACCCAGCATTTT. It is translated as CSAYDRDRVGETQHF.

The rearrangement links TRBV10-3 to TRBJ1-2; tentative D call: TRBD1 (5 bases). V lost 0 bases and J lost 5, with 10 bases in between. The CDR3 loop spans 14 amino acids. Per germline, CDR1 ENHRY and CDR2 SYGVKD. The CDR3 sequence: CAISESGDGYGYTF. The CDR3 region has the DNA TGTGCCATCAGTGAGTCGGGGGACGGTTATGGCTACACCTTC.

Remarks on this clonotype: Since no conserved phenylalanine or tryptophan closes the CDR3, a read error is the likely cause. The DNA is omitted, as the CDR3 cannot be located on it reliably, and the CDR3 follows TCRdb's listing. The V gene is TRBV2, the J gene TRBJ1-6. Ends included, the CDR3 has 10 residues. CDR1 and CDR2 from the germline V gene are SNHLY and FYNNEI. The CDR3: CASTSSGTYS.

This chain links TRBV10-3 with TRBJ2-7, with a tentative D call TRBD1 (5 bases). V was trimmed by 4 bases and J by 5 bases, leaving 9 bases between them. Germline V CDR1 and CDR2: ENHRY, SYGVKD. CDR3 size: 12 residues. The CDR3 spells CAISGQGNEQYF. The CDR3 nucleotides read TGTGCCATCAGTGGTCAGGGAAACGAGCAGTACTTC.

The genes are TRBV11-2 and TRBJ1-6, with D possibly matching TRBD1 (5 bases). Germline values: CDR1 SGHAT, CDR2 FQNNGV. This CDR3 comprises 15 residues. Trimming shortened V by 1 base and J by 11 bases, and 15 bases separated the two germline ends. The CDR3 reads CASSLVAGERPPLHF. Written as DNA, the CDR3 is TGTGCCAGCAGCTTAGTGGCGGGGGAAAGGCCACCCCTCCACTTT.

The CDR3 DNA reads TGTGCCAGCAACTGGTCGGGCTACACGTTAAGGAATTCACCCCTCCACTTT. Its translation: CASNWSGYTLRNSPLHF. The gene calls are TRBV27 and TRBJ1-6; D gene unclear. The V end was cut by 7 bases, the J end by 7 bases, with 23 bases between. This CDR3 spans 17 amino acids. CDR1 is MNHEY, CDR2 SMNVEV, per germline (reference sequence).

The rearrangement links TRBV7-2 to TRBJ2-7, with 9 bases that match TRBD2. The germline V gene has CDR1 SGHTA and CDR2 FQGNSA. V trimming: 5 bases; J trimming: 3 bases; junction bases outside the gene matches: 8. This CDR3 has 15 residues. CDR3: CASSTQGLALYEQYF. CDR3 DNA sequence: TGTGCCAGCAGCACACAGGGACTAGCCCTCTACGAGCAGTACTTC.

This clonotype came up many times. V and J are TRBV6-5 and TRBJ2-7, with TRBD1 identical over 11 bases. J gave up 2 bases and V 0 bases, and 0 bases lay outside the gene matches. Germline CDR1 reads MNHEY; CDR2 reads SVGAGI. The CDR3 length is 15 residues. CDR3 DNA sequence: TGTGCCAGCAGTTACTCGGGACAGGGGGCCTACGAGCAGTACTTC. Its translation is CASSYSGQGAYEQYF.

The chain employs TRBV2 and TRBJ2-7, with D possibly being TRBD1 or TRBD2 (6 bases each). V gave up 4 bases and J gave up 4 bases, with 11 bases separating them. This CDR3 has 13 residues. Per the germline V gene, CDR1 is SNHLY and CDR2 is FYNNEI. Written as DNA, the CDR3 is TGTGCCAGCAGTGGGGGGGCGGGGTACGAGCAGTACTTC. Translation gives CASSGGAGYEQYF.

At least ten counts were recorded for this clonotype. This chain uses TRBV6-1 with TRBJ2-5, with D possibly being TRBD1 (5 bases). This CDR3 comprises 15 residues. The germline gives CDR1 MNHNS, CDR2 SASEGT. Trimming removed 5 bases at V and 5 bases at J, with 18 bases between. Written as DNA, the CDR3 is TGTGCCAGCAGTCCACTGACCCTAAGGGGTGAGACCCAGTACTTC. Its protein product is CASSPLTLRGETQYF.

This clonotype has a count of ten or more. CDR3 bases: TGTGCCAGCAGCTTGGACAGGGCTAAGAACACCATATATTTT. Amino acids: CASSLDRAKNTIYF. The J gene is TRBJ1-3, the V gene TRBV11-2, with 8 bases matching TRBD1. V was clipped by 3 bases and J by 7 bases; unmatched bases: 5. Germline CDR1 is SGHAT and CDR2 is FQNNGV. The CDR3 is 14 amino acids.

This clonotype was seen repeatedly, ten times or more. The gene calls are TRBV5-8 and TRBJ1-1; 7 nucleotides line up with TRBD1. CDR1 SGHTS and CDR2 YDEGEE come from the germline V gene. Trimming took 0 bases from V and 6 from J; bases not matched to a gene: 5. The CDR3 has 14 amino acids. The CDR3 nucleotides read TGTGCCAGCAGCTTGGAGGGGGCAGGGCCTGAAGCTTTCTTT. This gives the protein CASSLEGAGPEAFF.

The chain employs TRBV19 and TRBJ2-5; TRBD2 matches at 7 bases. CDR1 is LNHDA and CDR2 is SQIVND in the germline V gene (reference sequence). The CDR3 has 12 residues. V lost 8 bases and J lost 5; bases outside the gene matches: 5. The CDR3 DNA reads as TGTGCCAGTTCGGTGGGAGGGGAGACCCAGTACTTC. Translation: CASSVGGETQYF.

The rearrangement links TRBV19 to TRBJ1-6, with 9 positions matching TRBD1. V was pared by 9 bases and J by 7 bases, with 13 bases of the junction left unmatched. The germline V gene has CDR1 LNHDA and CDR2 SQIVND (reference sequence). The CDR3 runs to 16 residues. The CDR3 bases are TGTGCCAGCGGTAACAGGGGGCTTGGACGGAATTCACCCCTCCACTTT. It specifies CASGNRGLGRNSPLHF.

The chain joins TRBV29-1 to TRBJ2-5; 7 bases align to TRBD1. The V and J ends lost 5 bases and 3 bases, in that order; junction bases with no gene match: 12. The germline gives CDR1 SQVTM, CDR2 ANQGSEA. There are 15 residues in the CDR3. In nucleotides, the CDR3 is TGCAGCGTTAACTTTTGGGACAGTCTCGAAGAGACCCAGTACTTC. This translates into CSVNFWDSLEETQYF.

This clonotype was recorded only once. The CDR3: CASARQGEQPQHF. The CDR3 DNA reads TGTGCCAGCGCGAGACAGGGAGAGCAGCCCCAGCATTTT. V gene TRBV13 combines with J gene TRBJ1-5; 7 bases agree with TRBD1. The CDR3 is made up of 13 amino acids. Germline assignment: CDR1 PRHDT and CDR2 FYEKMQ (reference sequence). The J segment lost 7 bases and the V segment lost 8 bases, leaving 8 bases of the junction unmatched.

This chain connects TRBV7-3 to TRBJ1-1, with 7 nucleotides matching TRBD1. This CDR3 has 12 amino acids. Germline V CDR1 and CDR2: SGHTA, FQGTGA. V lost 4 bases and J lost 8; bases outside the gene matches: 4. The DNA for the CDR3 is TGTGCCAGCAGCTCCCAGACAGGGGAAGCTTTCTTT. Translating it yields CASSSQTGEAFF.

V and J are TRBV2 and TRBJ2-7; maybe TRBD2 (6 bases). The CDR3 loop spans 15 amino acids. Germline V CDR1 and CDR2: SNHLY, FYNNEI. The V end was cut by 7 bases, the J end by 0 bases, with 16 bases between. This CDR3 is CASTERWGDSYEQYF. The DNA for the CDR3 is TGTGCCAGCACCGAGAGGTGGGGGGACTCCTACGAGCAGTACTTC.

This clonotype has only a few counts. The V call is TRBV27, the J call TRBJ1-3; TRBD1 agrees at 8 bases. The CDR3 length is 16 residues. The J segment lost 4 bases and the V segment lost 4 bases, leaving 9 bases of the junction unmatched. In germline, CDR1 is MNHEY, CDR2 SMNVEV (reference sequence). This CDR3 reads CASSSARGLGGNTIYF. In DNA, the CDR3 is TGTGCCAGCAGTTCCGCCAGGGGGCTCGGGGGAAACACCATATATTTT.

This clonotype was seen ten or more times. The chain carries TRBV29-1 and TRBJ1-1, with D unclear. CDR1 SQVTM and CDR2 ANQGSEA come from the germline V gene. This CDR3 region has 16 residues. Trimming shortened V by 0 bases and J by 3 bases, and 17 bases separated the two germline ends. CDR3 DNA sequence: TGCAGCGTTGAAGATCTTCATGGCAGGCTGGACACTGAAGCTTTCTTT. This translates into CSVEDLHGRLDTEAFF.

The V and J genes are TRBV7-9 and TRBJ2-7; TRBD1 matches 8 bases. V lost 5 bases and J lost 3; bases outside the gene matches: 6. This CDR3 has 14 amino acids. CDR1 is SEHNR and CDR2 is FQNEAQ in the germline V gene (reference sequence). The CDR3 sequence is CASSVTGDVYEQYF. CDR3 bases: TGTGCCAGCAGCGTGACAGGGGATGTCTACGAGCAGTACTTC.